This passage covers 19 T cell receptor beta chains from one sample sequenced in a study of cytomegalovirus exposure and HLA in healthy donors. Researchers ran the PCR with 60 Vbeta and 13 Jbeta primers. Measured with immunoSEQ multiplex PCR; TCRdb has only the in-frame clones, and not every one. The data show some 170,000 clones, with 77% seen just once and 3.7% held by the top ten. Sequencing was performed on PBMCs. These receptors all stem from a woman aged 60 to 75 in good health and CMV-seropositive.

In this sample, this clone turned up a few times. One end of the junction does not line up with germline, which may come from a read error. V gene TRBV7-9 combines with J gene TRBJ2-5; the match to TRBD2 covers 10 bases. CDR3 length equals 17 residues. Germline values: CDR1 SEHNR, CDR2 FQNEAQ (reference sequence). The CDR3 sequence is CSSSSLAGVRYQETQYF. CDR3 DNA: TGTTCCAGCAGCTCCCTAGCGGGGGTGAGGTACCAAGAGACCCAGTACTTC.

The chain has TRBV27 and TRBJ2-3; D is perhaps TRBD2 (6 bases). Trimming took off 7 bases at V and 6 bases at J, with 20 bases between the two ends. This CDR3 region has 15 residues. Germline V gene data show CDR1 as MNHEY and CDR2 as SMNVEV (reference sequence). In DNA, the CDR3 is TGTGCCAGCACCCCAGGGCGGGGCTACTCGGATACGCAGTATTTT. This sequence encodes CASTPGRGYSDTQYF.

The rearrangement uses TRBV7-9 and TRBJ2-2; 8 bases line up with TRBD1. V was clipped by 1 base and J by 5 bases; unmatched bases: 3. The CDR3 consists of 15 residues. Germline V gene data show CDR1 as SEHNR and CDR2 as FQNEAQ (reference sequence). CDR3: CASSLGTGTTGELFF. In DNA, the CDR3 is TGTGCCAGCAGCTTAGGGACAGGGACTACCGGGGAGCTGTTTTTT.

The chain recombines TRBV7-2 with TRBJ1-1, with D perhaps TRBD1 (6 bases). This CDR3 is built from 14 residues. CDR1 is SGHTA and CDR2 is FQGNSA in the germline V gene. Trimming removed 5 bases at V and 11 bases at J, with 21 bases between. The CDR3, as DNA: TGTGCCAGCAGCCCCCATTCTAGTGGGGGCAAGGCTTTCTTT. Protein sequence: CASSPHSSGGKAFF. Filled out from reference TRBV7-2 and TRBJ1-1, the complete variable domain reads GAGVSQSPSNKVTEKGKDVELRCDPISGHTALYWYRQSLGQGLEFLIYFQGNSAPDKSGLPSDRFSAERTGGSVSTLTIQRTQQEDSAVYLCASSPHSSGGKAFFGQGTRLTVV.

The rearrangement joins TRBV2 to TRBJ1-5, with D maybe TRBD1 (6 bases). V lost 6 bases, J lost 0 bases, and 9 bases lay in between. The germline V gene has CDR1 SNHLY and CDR2 FYNNEI. CDR3 length: 14 residues. CDR3: CASSGTYSNQPQHF. CDR3 sequence (DNA): TGTGCCAGCAGCGGGACATATAGCAATCAGCCCCAGCATTTT.

This chain links TRBV11-2 with TRBJ2-5; possibly TRBD1 for D (5 bases). The J call may be in error: the DNA end matches TRBJ2-7 better. Per the germline V gene, CDR1 is SGHAT and CDR2 is FQNNGV. This CDR3 comprises 16 residues. The CDR3 is CASSRTDSTDSYEQYF. The CDR3 nucleotides are TGTGCCAGCAGCCGAACCGACAGTACCGACTCCTACGAGCAGTACTTC.

V gene TRBV10-3 combines with J gene TRBJ2-4, with D possibly TRBD2 on 7 matching bases. Trimming pared 0 bases from V and 1 base from J, leaving 13 bases between. Germline CDR1 is ENHRY and CDR2 is SYGVKD. The CDR3 covers 17 residues. CDR3 sequence (DNA): TGTGCCATCAGTGAGTCGGGGGCGGGGGAGGCCAAAAACATTCAGTACTTC. It codes for CAISESGAGEAKNIQYF.

A word on this clone: Other DNA sequences of this sample code for an identical CDR3. J is TRBJ2-1 and V is TRBV7-3; TRBD2 is a possible D gene (6 bases). Germline V gene data show CDR1 as SGHTA and CDR2 as FQGTGA. V lost 0 bases to trimming and J lost 0 bases, with 6 bases between them. The length of the CDR3 is 15 residues. CDR3 in amino acids: CASSLTGSSYNEQFF. CDR3 nucleotides: TGTGCCAGCAGCTTAACCGGGAGCTCCTACAATGAGCAGTTCTTC.

The chain has TRBV5-1 and TRBJ2-7; tentative D call: TRBD1 (6 bases). The CDR3 runs 14 residues. Germline CDR1 is SGHRS and CDR2 is YFSETQ. Trimming stripped 4 bases from V and 0 bases from J, with 11 bases between. CDR3 in DNA: TGCGCCAGCAGCCCCGGACAGAGCTCCTACGAGCAGTACTTC. It encodes CASSPGQSSYEQYF.

This clone was seen once. This sequence joins TRBV18 and TRBJ2-2; D remains unclear. CDR3 length equals 14 residues. Deletions cut 2 bases from V and 4 bases from J, with 8 bases between. CDR1 is KGHSH and CDR2 is LQKENI in the germline V gene. CDR3 sequence reads: CASSPYDTTGELFF. Written as DNA, the CDR3 is TGTGCCAGCTCACCATATGACACCACCGGGGAGCTGTTTTTT.

The chain is built from TRBV30 and TRBJ1-4; D unclear. Trimming took 4 bases from V and 0 from J, leaving 12 bases between them. The germline CDR1 and CDR2 sequences are GTSNPN and SVGIG (reference sequence). This CDR3 region has 15 residues. DNA for the CDR3: TGTGCCTGGACGGGTCTGACCTCAACTAATGAAAAACTGTTTTTT. Amino acids: CAWTGLTSTNEKLFF.

This rearrangement joins TRBV11-2 to TRBJ2-7, with unresolved D. Germline loops: CDR1 SGHAT, CDR2 FQNNGV. With 0 bases removed from V and 3 bases from J, the gap between germline ends came to 18 bases. The CDR3 has 17 residues. The CDR3 DNA reads as TGTGCCAGCAGCTTAGATCAGTTTCTGGGCAGAGACTACGAGCAGTACTTC. Its translation is CASSLDQFLGRDYEQYF. Combining the CDR3 with reference TRBV11-2 and TRBJ2-7 gives the whole variable domain EAGVAQSPRYKIIEKRQSVAFWCNPISGHATLYWYQQILGQGPKLLIQFQNNGVVDDSQLPKDRFSAERLKGVDSTLKIQPAKLEDSAVYLCASSLDQFLGRDYEQYFGPGTRLTVT.

This clone turned up a few times. This rearrangement joins TRBV5-1 to TRBJ2-3, with D possibly matching TRBD2 (5 bases). The CDR3 runs to 15 residues. The V end lost 0 bases, the J end lost 2 bases, and 10 bases lay between the germline ends. Germline loops: CDR1 SGHRS, CDR2 YFSETQ. CDR3 nucleotide sequence: TGCGCCAGCAGCTTGGGCCTAGCCCACACAGATACGCAGTATTTT. Residues: CASSLGLAHTDTQYF.

The gene calls are TRBV20-1 and TRBJ2-1; 7 bases fit TRBD2. With 3 bases clipped from V and 8 bases from J, the junction kept 1 base outside the gene matches. Germline CDR1 and CDR2: DFQATT and SNEGSKA (reference sequence). The CDR3 sequence is 11 residues long. DNA for the CDR3: TGCAGTGCTAGTCGGGGGGATGAGCAGTTCTTC. It codes for CSASRGDEQFF.

The gene calls are TRBV28 and TRBJ1-5; D ambiguous. CDR1 is MDHEN, CDR2 SYDVKM, per germline. The germline V and J ends were trimmed by 1 base and 6 bases, with 10 bases remaining between them. This CDR3 spans 14 amino acids. CDR3 residues: CASSLSGSGQPQHF. CDR3 DNA sequence: TGTGCCAGCAGTTTATCGGGGTCGGGTCAGCCCCAGCATTTT.

The chain combines TRBV6-1 with TRBJ2-2; D is unresolved. Trimming took off 10 bases at V and 5 bases at J, with 8 bases between the two ends. Germline V lookup: CDR1 MNHNS, CDR2 SASEGT. The CDR3 is 11 amino acids. Written as DNA, the CDR3 is TGTGCCATCCAGTCAACCGGGGAGCTGTTTTTT. This sequence encodes CAIQSTGELFF.

The chain joins TRBV5-4 to TRBJ1-2; TRBD1 matches at 8 bases. J was trimmed by 6 bases and V by 1 base; bases with no gene match: 2. The CDR3 runs to 13 residues. The germline CDR1 and CDR2 sequences are SGHNT and YYREEE (reference sequence). In DNA form, the CDR3 reads TGTGCCAGCAGCTTGCAGGGGGCTGATGGCTACACCTTC. This encodes CASSLQGADGYTF.

The rearrangement links TRBV4-3 to TRBJ2-6, with 13 bases aligning to TRBD2. Per the germline V gene, CDR1 is LGHNA and CDR2 is YSLEER. Trimming cost V 4 bases and J 0 bases; bases outside gene matches: 6. The CDR3 has 19 residues. CDR3 DNA sequence: TGCGCCAGCAGCCCTAGACTAGCGGGGGGCCTCTCTGGGGCCAACGTCCTGACTTTC. This encodes CASSPRLAGGLSGANVLTF.

This sequence joins TRBV5-6 and TRBJ1-2, with D hard to call. The CDR3 totals 13 residues. Trimming removed 0 bases at V and 8 bases at J, with 11 bases between. Germline V lookup: CDR1 SGHDT, CDR2 YYEEEE. The CDR3: CASSLGLTGGYTF. The CDR3 nucleotides are TGTGCCAGCAGCTTGGGTCTGACTGGAGGCTACACCTTC.